This T cell receptor beta chain was captured in a study of blood T cell repertoires in COVID-19. Trimming cost V 1 base and J 5 bases, with 6 bases left between them. The length of the CDR3 is 14 residues. In germline, CDR1 is LGHDT, CDR2 YNNKEL (reference sequence). Method: immunoSEQ multiplex PCR; TCRdb's copy keeps in-frame clones and lacks some. The sample consists of 350,000 to 450,000 clones, roughly 90% of them appearing once. The V call is TRBV3-1 (or the pseudogene TRBV3-2), the J call TRBJ1-6; no definite D call. The sequencing sample was made of PBMCs or T cells enriched from blood (not recorded which). This TCR came from a young woman who had been exposed to COVID-19. The CDR3 DNA is TGTGCCAGCAGCCAAGTTCCAGATAATTCACCCCTCCACTTT. It specifies CASSQVPDNSPLHF.